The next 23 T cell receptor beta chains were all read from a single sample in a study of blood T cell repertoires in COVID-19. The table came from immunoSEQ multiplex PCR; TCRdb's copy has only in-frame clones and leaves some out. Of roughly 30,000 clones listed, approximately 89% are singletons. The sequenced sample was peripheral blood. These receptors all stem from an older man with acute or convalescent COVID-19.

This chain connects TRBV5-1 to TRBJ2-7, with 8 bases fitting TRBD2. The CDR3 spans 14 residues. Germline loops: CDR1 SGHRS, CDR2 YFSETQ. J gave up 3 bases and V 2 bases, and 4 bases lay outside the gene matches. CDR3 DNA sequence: TGCGCCAGCAGCTTAAATGCGGGGGGCTACGAGCAGTACTTC. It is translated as CASSLNAGGYEQYF. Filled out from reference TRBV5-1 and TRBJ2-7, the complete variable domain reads KAGVTQTPRYLIKTRGQQVTLSCSPISGHRSVSWYQQTPGQGLQFLFEYFSETQRNKGNFPGRFSGRQFSNSRSEMNVSTLELGDSALYLCASSLNAGGYEQYFGPGTRLTVT.

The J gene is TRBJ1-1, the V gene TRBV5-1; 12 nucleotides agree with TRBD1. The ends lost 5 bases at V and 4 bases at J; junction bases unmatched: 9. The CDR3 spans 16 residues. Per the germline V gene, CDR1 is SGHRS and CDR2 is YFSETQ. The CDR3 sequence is CASRPGTGGMGTEAFF. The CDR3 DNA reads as TGCGCCAGCAGACCCGGGACAGGGGGCATGGGCACTGAAGCTTTCTTT.

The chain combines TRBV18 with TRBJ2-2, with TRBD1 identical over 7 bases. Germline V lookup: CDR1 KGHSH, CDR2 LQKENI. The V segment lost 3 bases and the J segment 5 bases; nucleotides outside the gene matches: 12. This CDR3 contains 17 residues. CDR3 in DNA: TGTGCCAGCTCACCCTCACAGGGGTGGCCTCGGACCGGGGAGCTGTTTTTT. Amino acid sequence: CASSPSQGWPRTGELFF.

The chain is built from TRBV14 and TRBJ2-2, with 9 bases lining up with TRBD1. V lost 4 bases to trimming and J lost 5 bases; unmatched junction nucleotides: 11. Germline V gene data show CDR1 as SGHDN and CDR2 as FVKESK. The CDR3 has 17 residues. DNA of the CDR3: TGTGCCAGCAGCCGCCCCAACAGGGGGCCGCCGACCGGGGAGCTGTTTTTT. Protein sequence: CASSRPNRGPPTGELFF.

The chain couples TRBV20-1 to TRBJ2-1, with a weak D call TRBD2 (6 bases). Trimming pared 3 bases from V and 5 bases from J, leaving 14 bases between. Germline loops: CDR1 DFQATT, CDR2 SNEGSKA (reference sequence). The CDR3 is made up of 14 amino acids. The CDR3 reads CSASRLAENNEQFF. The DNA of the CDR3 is TGCAGTGCTAGTAGATTAGCGGAAAACAATGAGCAGTTCTTC.

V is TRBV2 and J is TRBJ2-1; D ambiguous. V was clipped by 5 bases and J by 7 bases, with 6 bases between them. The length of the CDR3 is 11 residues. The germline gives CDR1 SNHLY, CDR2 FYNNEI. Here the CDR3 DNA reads TGTGCCAGCAGTCGAGTTAATGAGCAGTTCTTC. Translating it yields CASSRVNEQFF.

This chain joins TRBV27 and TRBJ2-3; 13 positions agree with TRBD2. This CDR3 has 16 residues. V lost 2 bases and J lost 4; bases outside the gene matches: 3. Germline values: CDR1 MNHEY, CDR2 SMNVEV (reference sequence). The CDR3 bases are TGTGCCAGCAGTTTAACAGGACTAGCGGGAGCAGATACGCAGTATTTT. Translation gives CASSLTGLAGADTQYF.

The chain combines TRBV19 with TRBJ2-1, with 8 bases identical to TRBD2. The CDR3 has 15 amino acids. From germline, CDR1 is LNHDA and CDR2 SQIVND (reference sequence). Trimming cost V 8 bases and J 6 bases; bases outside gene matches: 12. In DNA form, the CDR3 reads TGTGCCAGTCAAAGCGGGGAAGCGGGAGTCAATGAGCAGTTCTTC. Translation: CASQSGEAGVNEQFF.

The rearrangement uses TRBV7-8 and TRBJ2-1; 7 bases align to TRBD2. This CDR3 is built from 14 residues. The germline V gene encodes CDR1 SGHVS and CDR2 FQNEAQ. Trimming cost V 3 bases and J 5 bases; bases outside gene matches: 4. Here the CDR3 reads CASSFPGLHNEQFF. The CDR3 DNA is TGTGCCAGCAGCTTCCCGGGACTACACAATGAGCAGTTCTTC.

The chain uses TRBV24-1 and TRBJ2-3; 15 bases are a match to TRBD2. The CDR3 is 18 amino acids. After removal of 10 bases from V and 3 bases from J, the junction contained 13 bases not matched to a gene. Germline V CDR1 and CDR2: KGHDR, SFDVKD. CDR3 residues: CATSQWGTSGRRTDTQYF. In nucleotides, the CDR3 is TGTGCCACGAGCCAATGGGGGACTAGCGGGAGGAGGACAGATACGCAGTATTTT.

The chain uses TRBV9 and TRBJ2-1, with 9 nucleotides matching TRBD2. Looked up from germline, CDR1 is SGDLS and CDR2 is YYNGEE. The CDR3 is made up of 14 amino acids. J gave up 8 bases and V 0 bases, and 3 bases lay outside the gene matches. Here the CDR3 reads CASSVVGLAYEQFF. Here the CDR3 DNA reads TGTGCCAGCAGCGTAGTGGGACTAGCCTATGAGCAGTTCTTC.

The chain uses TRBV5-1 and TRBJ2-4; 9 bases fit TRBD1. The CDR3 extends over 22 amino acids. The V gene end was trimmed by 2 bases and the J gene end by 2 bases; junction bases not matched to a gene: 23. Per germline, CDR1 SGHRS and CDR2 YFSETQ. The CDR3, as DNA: TGCGCCAGCAGCTTTTTACTTGGGAAACAGGGGGCGCGGGGAATATCCAAAAACATTCAGTACTTC. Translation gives CASSFLLGKQGARGISKNIQYF.

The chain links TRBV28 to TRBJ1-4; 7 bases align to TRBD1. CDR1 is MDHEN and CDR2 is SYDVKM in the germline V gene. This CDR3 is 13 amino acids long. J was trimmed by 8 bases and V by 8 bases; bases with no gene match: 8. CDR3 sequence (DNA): TGTGCCAGCGCCACAGGGGATAGGGAAAAACTGTTTTTT. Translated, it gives CASATGDREKLFF.

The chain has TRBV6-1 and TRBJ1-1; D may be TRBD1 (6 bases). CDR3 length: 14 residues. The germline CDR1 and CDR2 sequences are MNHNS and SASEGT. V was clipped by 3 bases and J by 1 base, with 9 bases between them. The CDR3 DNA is TGTGCCAGCAGTGATACAGGGCCGAACACTGAAGCTTTCTTT. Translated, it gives CASSDTGPNTEAFF.

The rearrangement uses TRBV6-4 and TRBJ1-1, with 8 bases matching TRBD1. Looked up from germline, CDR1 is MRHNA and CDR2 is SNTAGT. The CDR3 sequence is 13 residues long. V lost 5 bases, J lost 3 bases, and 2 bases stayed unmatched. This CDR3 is CASSQTGDTEAFF. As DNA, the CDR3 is TGTGCCAGCAGTCAGACAGGGGACACTGAAGCTTTCTTT.

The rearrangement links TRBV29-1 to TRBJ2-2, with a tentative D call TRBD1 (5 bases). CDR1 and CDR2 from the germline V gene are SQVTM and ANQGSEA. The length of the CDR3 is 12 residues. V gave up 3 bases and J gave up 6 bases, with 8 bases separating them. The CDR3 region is CSVDRDAGELFF. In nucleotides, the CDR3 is TGCAGCGTTGACAGGGATGCCGGGGAGCTGTTTTTT.

The CDR3 coding sequence is TGTGCCAGCAGCTTCGGGGGAGTCTCCTACGAGCAGTACTTC. Protein: CASSFGGVSYEQYF. This chain uses TRBV5-5 with TRBJ2-7; a possible D gene is TRBD2 (6 bases). The CDR3 loop spans 14 amino acids. V gave up 2 bases and J gave up 0 bases, with 9 bases separating them. In germline, CDR1 is SGHKS, CDR2 YYEKEE (reference sequence). Using reference TRBV5-5 and TRBJ2-7 for the parts outside the CDR3, the full variable domain is DAGVTQSPTHLIKTRGQQVTLRCSPISGHKSVSWYQQVLGQGPQFIFQYYEKEERGRGNFPDRFSARQFPNYSSELNVNALLLGDSALYLCASSFGGVSYEQYFGPGTRLTVT.

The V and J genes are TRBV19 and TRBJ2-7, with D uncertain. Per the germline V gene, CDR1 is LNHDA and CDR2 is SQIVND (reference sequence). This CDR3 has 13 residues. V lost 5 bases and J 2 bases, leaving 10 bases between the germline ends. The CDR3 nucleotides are TGTGCCAGTAGTGCTGCGCCCCCCTACGAGCAGTACTTC. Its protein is CASSAAPPYEQYF.

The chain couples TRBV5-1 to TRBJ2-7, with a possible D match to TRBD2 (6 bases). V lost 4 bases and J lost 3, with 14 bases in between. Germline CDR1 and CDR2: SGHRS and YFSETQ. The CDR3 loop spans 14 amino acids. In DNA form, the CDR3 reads TGCGCCAGCAGCGCAGCGGGCTCCGTCTACGAGCAGTACTTC. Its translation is CASSAAGSVYEQYF.

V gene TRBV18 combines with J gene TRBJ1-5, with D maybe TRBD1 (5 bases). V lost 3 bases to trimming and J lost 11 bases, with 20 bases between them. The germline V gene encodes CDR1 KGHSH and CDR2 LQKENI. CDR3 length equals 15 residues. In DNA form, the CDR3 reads TGTGCCAGCTCACCGTCGGGACTGGAATACCAGTCCCAGCATTTT. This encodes CASSPSGLEYQSQHF.

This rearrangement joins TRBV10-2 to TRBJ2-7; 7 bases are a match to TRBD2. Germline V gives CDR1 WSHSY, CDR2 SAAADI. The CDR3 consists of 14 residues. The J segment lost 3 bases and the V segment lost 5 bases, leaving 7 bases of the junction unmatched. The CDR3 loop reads CASSPKRDSYEQYF. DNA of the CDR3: TGCGCCAGCAGTCCCAAGCGGGATAGCTACGAGCAGTACTTC.

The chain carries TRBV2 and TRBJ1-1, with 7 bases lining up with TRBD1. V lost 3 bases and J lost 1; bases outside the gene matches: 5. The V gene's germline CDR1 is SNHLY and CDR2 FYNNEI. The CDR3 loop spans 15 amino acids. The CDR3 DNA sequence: TGTGCCAGCAGTGAGAGAGCAGGGGGGAACACTGAAGCTTTCTTT. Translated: CASSERAGGNTEAFF. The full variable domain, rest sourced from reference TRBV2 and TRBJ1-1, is EPEVTQTPSHQVTQMGQEVILRCVPISNHLYFYWYRQILGQKVEFLVSFYNNEISEKSEIFDDQFSVERPDGSNFTLKIRSTKLEDSAMYFCASSERAGGNTEAFFGQGTRLTVV.

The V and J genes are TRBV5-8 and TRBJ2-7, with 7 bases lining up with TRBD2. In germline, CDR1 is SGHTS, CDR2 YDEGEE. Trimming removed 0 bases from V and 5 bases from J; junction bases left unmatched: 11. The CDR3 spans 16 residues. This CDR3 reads CASSLGDFAGEHEQYF. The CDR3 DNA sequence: TGTGCCAGCAGCTTGGGAGATTTCGCGGGAGAACACGAGCAGTACTTC.